Given below is one T cell receptor beta chain in context. The CDR3 runs 13 residues. Germline V lookup: CDR1 SQVTM, CDR2 ANQGSEA. The V and J ends lost 4 bases and 5 bases, in that order; junction bases with no gene match: 3. This sample was included in a study of blood T cell repertoires in COVID-19. In the study overall: Samples came from the United States, Italy and Spain, spanning acute and convalescent COVID-19. PBMCs, B-cell-depleted T cells, or T cells provided the cDNA or gDNA that made up the material.

Original analysis: Researchers report that nucleated cell counts were estimated from reference gene primer amplification. The assay was immunoSEQ multiplex PCR, and TCRdb's table has in-frame clones only and misses some. The DNA gave D and trimming, while V, J and clone size come from that table. Among under 200,000 clones listed, approximately 79% were seen once. The specimen sequenced was peripheral blood. The TCR sequence derives from a man in his sixties with active or convalescent COVID-19. This chain uses TRBV29-1 with TRBJ2-1, with 9 positions matching TRBD2. The CDR3 region has the DNA TGCAGCGTTGGGGCTAGCGGGAACAATGAGCAGTTCTTC. Protein: CSVGASGNNEQFF.